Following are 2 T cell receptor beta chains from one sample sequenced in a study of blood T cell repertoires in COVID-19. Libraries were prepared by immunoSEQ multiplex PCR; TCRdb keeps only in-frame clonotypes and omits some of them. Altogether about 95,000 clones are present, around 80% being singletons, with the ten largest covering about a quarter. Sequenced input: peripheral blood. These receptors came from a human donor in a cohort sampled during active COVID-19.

In DNA, the CDR3 is TGCGCCAGCAGCTTGGGCCTGACTAGCGGGAAAGAGACCCAGTACTTC. Translated, it gives CASSLGLTSGKETQYF. This rearrangement joins TRBV5-1 to TRBJ2-5; 11 bases are a match to TRBD2. This CDR3 comprises 16 residues. Germline V lookup: CDR1 SGHRS, CDR2 YFSETQ. Unmatched junction bases numbered 4, after V lost 0 bases and J lost 3 bases.

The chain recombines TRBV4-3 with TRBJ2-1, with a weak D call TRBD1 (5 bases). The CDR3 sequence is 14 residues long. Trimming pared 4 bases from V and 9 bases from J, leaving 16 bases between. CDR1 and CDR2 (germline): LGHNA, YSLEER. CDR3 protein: CASSLKQGLGEQFF. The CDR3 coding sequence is TGCGCCAGCAGCCTTAAGCAGGGTCTCGGTGAGCAGTTCTTC.